This T cell receptor beta chain was recovered during a study of memory CD4+ T cells and cytomegalovirus serostatus. Findings and limits, study-wide: Each of fewer than 80 CMV-associated TCRbeta sequences occurred in one to five individuals.

Of note for this clone: The target antigen is unknown.

Profiled with immunoSEQ multiplex PCR; TCRdb holds only in-frame clones, not every one. The repertoire holds about 60,000 clones, 70% to 85% seen once, with less than 0.9% in the top ten. CDR3 size: 12 residues. Germline-derived CDR1 and CDR2 are SNHLY and FYNNEI. Trimming stripped 0 bases from V and 7 bases from J, with 3 bases between. Single viable CD3+CD4+CD8-CD45RO+ cells were sorted as the memory CD4+ T cells. The material sequenced was memory CD4+ T cells from blood. This clonotype originated in an adult in good health and CMV-seronegative. The chain carries TRBV2 and TRBJ1-4, with D unclear. CDR3 bases: TGTGCCAGCAGTGAAGCAAGTGAAAAACTGTTTTTT. It codes for CASSEASEKLFF.